The clone carrying this T cell receptor beta chain showed up just once. The data belong to a study of chemoradiotherapy in HPV16-positive cancers. Samples were taken several times over chemoradiotherapy. TCRdb's copy holds only in-frame clones and misses some; the assay was immunoSEQ multiplex PCR. The sample comprises 6,000 to 9,500 clones, around two thirds of which are singletons, and about a sixth rests with the top ten. This CDR3 contains 15 residues. Germline CDR1 reads ENHRY; CDR2 reads SYGVKD. Trimming took off 0 bases at V and 6 bases at J, with 12 bases between the two ends. The V and J genes are TRBV10-3 and TRBJ1-5; D not resolved. Sequences were derived from tumor tissue, sampled from a patient who underwent chemoradiotherapy. The sequence was collected from a human donor with HPV-associated anogenital cancer. CDR3 nucleotide sequence: TGTGCCATCAGTGAGTCGATAGGGCGCGGTCAGCCCCAGCATTTT. It yields the protein CAISESIGRGQPQHF.